This T cell receptor (beta chain) is from a study of memory CD4+ T cells and cytomegalovirus serostatus. Regarding the study as a whole: CMV serostatus prediction reached median AUC approximately 0.96, or 0.89 with US-trained model. The CMV-associated TCR signature appears largely within the CD4+ memory repertoire. About two fifths of the roughly 160 known CMV-associated TCRbeta sequences appeared in CD4+ memory.

On this clone itself: Its specificity is not known.

The CDR3 sequence is 12 residues long. The germline V gene encodes CDR1 LNHDA and CDR2 SQIVND (reference sequence). V was pared by 4 bases and J by 5 bases, with 8 bases between. Generated by immunoSEQ multiplex PCR, the TCRdb table keeps only in-frame clones and is missing some. This sample has tens of thousands of clones; 78% occur once, and the top ten carry 0.6% to 0.9%. The sort gate was single viable CD3+CD4+CD8-CD45RO+ cells for memory CD4+ T cells. CD4+ T cells were isolated by positive magnetic selection. This chain links TRBV19 with TRBJ1-1, with unresolved D. Sequencing input: memory CD4+ T cells from blood. This receptor was identified in an adult in good health and CMV-seronegative. CDR3 residues: CASSRCRTEAFF. In DNA, the CDR3 is TGTGCCAGTAGTAGATGCAGAACTGAAGCTTTCTTT.